The clone carrying this T cell receptor beta chain was seen only a few times. Each CDR3 protein gets one entry after TCRdb re-called the RT-PCR reads with MiXCR. The repertoire has hundreds of thousands of distinct CDR3 sequences, 14% of them found once; the top ten carry 3.6%. Between the trimmed V and J ends, which lost 6 bases and 6 bases, there was a span of 16 bases. CDR3 length: 15 amino acids. CDR1 and CDR2 from the germline V gene are KGHDR and SFDVKD. The source is a female donor in good health, serving as a healthy control. The gene calls are TRBV24-1 and TRBJ2-2; maybe TRBD2 (6 bases). The source material was memory CD4+ T cells from blood. CDR3 region: CATSFGGTVAGELFF. Here the CDR3 DNA reads TGTGCCACCAGTTTTGGCGGGACGGTCGCCGGGGAGCTGTTTTTT.